The entry below gives a single T cell receptor (beta chain) sequence along with its context. The antigen is unknown. The germline CDR1 and CDR2 sequences are KGHSH and LQKENI. The CDR3 is 15 residues long. The ends lost 4 bases at V and 7 bases at J; junction bases unmatched: 8. Clones were read by immunoSEQ multiplex PCR, and TCRdb kept only the in-frame ones, dropping some. The sample records some 89,000 clones, under 95% being singletons. The data stem from a study of T cell responses to AZD1222 COVID-19 vaccine. General study findings and limits: Baseline antibody screening turned up just six seropositive AZD1222 recipients. White British people made up most donors, females outnumbered males, and clonal diversity was possibly underestimated. Epitopes outside B.1.351 and B.1.1.7 mutated regions reportedly drew nearly half of spike TCRs.

The source is an adult in good health. This material consisted of peripheral blood, taken on day 0 of AZD1222 vaccination. The V and J genes are TRBV18 and TRBJ1-5, with 9 bases fitting TRBD1. For the CDR3, the DNA is TGTGCCAGCTCACGGGGACAGGGAGGGTACCAGCCCCAGCATTTT. This translates into CASSRGQGGYQPQHF.